This T cell receptor beta chain was captured in a study of Graves' ophthalmopathy and Graves' hyperthyroidism (dated by TCRdb to 2017 to 2018). About the full investigation: Peripheral blood was collected before any treatment was given, at the time of initial diagnosis. A discovery set of 90 to 100 patients (43 ophthalmopathy, 60 or so stable hyperthyroidism) was enrolled to explore V-J signatures distinguishing ophthalmopathy from hyperthyroidism. In more than five hyperthyroidism patients, the T-cell repertoires found in thyroid tissue were compared with those found in blood. In total, 135 blood samples were TCR-sequenced: 40 to 45 ophthalmopathy, under 85 hyperthyroidism and some 17 hyperthyroidism-to-ophthalmopathy patients. Following sample collection, hyperthyroidism patients were given methimazole at a starting dose of 30 mg daily, and ophthalmopathy patients were given high-dose intravenous methylprednisolone. TCR beta repertoire signatures were used to distinguish Graves' ophthalmopathy from Graves' hyperthyroidism and to predict progression to ophthalmopathy. The independent validation cohort included approximately 19 hyperthyroidism patients plus 17 patients who later progressed from hyperthyroidism to ophthalmopathy. Overall study results and their limits: In validation, the model predicted ophthalmopathy progression with 70.59% sensitivity and roughly 72% specificity; roughly 12 predicted patients were CT-confirmed with GO in a median of approximately 6.5 months. Sample size was not predetermined statistically, and investigators were not blinded to group allocation. The 13-signature model separated ophthalmopathy from stable hyperthyroidism with approximately 88% sensitivity and 81% to 82% specificity in cross-validation, and 80%/75% in the test set. Most of the expanded thyroid clonotypes with a frequency above 0.001 were also detected in blood, and it was suggested that the thyroid immune response may be reflected by blood repertoires.

Patients with ophthalmopathy had moderately to severely active disease, with a Clinical Activity Score of 3 or more, a NOSPECS grade of 4 or more, and a disease duration of less than 3 months. Patients with other autoimmune diseases, uncontrolled infections, pregnancy or lactation were excluded. Diagnosis was based on clinical symptoms, serum thyroxine, TRAb, thyroid ultrasound and orbital computed tomography. PBMCs were isolated from about 10 ml of fresh peripheral blood by Ficoll-Paque density gradient centrifugation. Total RNA was extracted with Trizol reagent and quality-checked on an Agilent 2100 Bioanalyzer. The CDR3 starts with the cysteine, ends with the phenylalanine, and has 15 residues. The read is trimmed to its CDR3 DNA, 45 bases read in frame from base 1. V is trimmed back by 8 bases and J by 4 bases, and the junction contains 13 bases that no gene match accounts for. The germline V gene supplies CDR1 MNHNS and CDR2 SASEGT.

Points on this clonotype: Its antigen remains undetermined. No much larger clone exists at a distance of one base, and base qualities are not known.

TCR beta CDR3 regions were amplified from RNA transcripts for repertoire sequencing. The first round of RT-PCR was done with HTBI primers and the Qiagen OneStep RT-PCR kit, and was followed by a second round of multiplex PCR, then size selection and purification. The libraries underwent paired-end sequencing with 100 bp reads on an Illumina HiSeq2000. On the authors' methods: SOAPnuke was used to process the reads, throwing out any read that had adapters, had uncalled bases, had a mean Phred below 15, or lacked an exact constant-primer or identifier match. COPE v1.2.5 was used to merge high-quality paired reads. Unique nucleotide sequences were defined as clonotypes and aligned to IMGT TRB V, D and J references using MiTCR v1.1. Only V-J combinations with frequency above 0.0001 were analysed, covering over 99% of repertoires. For each V-J combination, a TCR clonal expansion and chaos score was defined as F50 clonal expansion divided by the chaos observed in the TCRdist matrix. Features were reduced by Welch's t-statistics and random forest to some 13 V-J combinations, which fed a naive Bayes classifier. Thyroid-blood repertoire similarity was quantified with the Morisita-Horn index. TCRdb passed the public sequencing reads through fastp at Q25 and MiXCR, retaining productive beta sequences. Every entry covers one CDR3 protein and lists the most common genes and DNA from its rows. For this entry, the V and J calls and clone size follow TCRdb and not the study's own pipeline. The sample profile shows over 650,000 distinct CDR3 sequences; approximately 39% of them were found once. The top ten clones comprise more than 2.5% of the sample.

The V gene is TRBV6-1 and the J gene is TRBJ1-1; TRBD1 aligns with 7 central bases. The clonotype originates from an adult man with Graves' ophthalmopathy. Sequenced sample: peripheral blood. CDR3 sequence: CASGLWEGAVTEAFF. The DNA is TGTGCCAGCGGCCTATGGGAGGGGGCGGTCACTGAAGCTTTCTTT.